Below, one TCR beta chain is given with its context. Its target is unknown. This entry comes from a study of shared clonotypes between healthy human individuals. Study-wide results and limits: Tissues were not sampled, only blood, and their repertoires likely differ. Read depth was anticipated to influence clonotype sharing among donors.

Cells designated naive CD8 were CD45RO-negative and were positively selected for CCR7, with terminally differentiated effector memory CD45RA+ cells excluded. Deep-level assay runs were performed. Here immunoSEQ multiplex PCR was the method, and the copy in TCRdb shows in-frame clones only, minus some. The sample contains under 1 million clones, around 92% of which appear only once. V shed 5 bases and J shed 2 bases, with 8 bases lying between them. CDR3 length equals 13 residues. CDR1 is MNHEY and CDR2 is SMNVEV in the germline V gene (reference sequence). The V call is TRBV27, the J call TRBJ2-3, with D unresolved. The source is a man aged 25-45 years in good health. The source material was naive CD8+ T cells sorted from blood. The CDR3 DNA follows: TGTGCCAGCAGTCCCCGTCCCACAGATACGCAGTATTTT. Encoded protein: CASSPRPTDTQYF.